The TCR beta chain under discussion was sequenced for a study of blood T cell repertoires in COVID-19. Germline lookup yields CDR1 SGHTA and CDR2 FQGTGA. The CDR3 extends over 15 amino acids. Germline trimming cut 5 bases from V and 7 bases from J; bases unmatched to any gene: 5. The protocol was immunoSEQ multiplex PCR, while the TCRdb copy is restricted to in-frame clones and leaves out a portion. Of under 150,000 clones detected, around 89% appear once; the ten largest clones hold approximately 2%. Material: peripheral blood. This sequence joins TRBV7-3 and TRBJ2-1; 13 nucleotides align to TRBD2. The origin of this receptor is a man between 65 and 80 years old with active COVID-19. DNA of the CDR3: TGTGCCAGCAGCCGAAGGACTAGCGGGAGAAATGAGCAGTTCTTC. Encoded protein: CASSRRTSGRNEQFF. Combining the CDR3 with reference TRBV7-3 and TRBJ2-1 gives the whole variable domain GAGVSQTPSNKVTEKGKYVELRCDPISGHTALYWYRQSLGQGPEFLIYFQGTGAADDSGLPNDRFFAVRPEGSVSTLKIQRTERGDSAVYLCASSRRTSGRNEQFFGPGTRLTVL.